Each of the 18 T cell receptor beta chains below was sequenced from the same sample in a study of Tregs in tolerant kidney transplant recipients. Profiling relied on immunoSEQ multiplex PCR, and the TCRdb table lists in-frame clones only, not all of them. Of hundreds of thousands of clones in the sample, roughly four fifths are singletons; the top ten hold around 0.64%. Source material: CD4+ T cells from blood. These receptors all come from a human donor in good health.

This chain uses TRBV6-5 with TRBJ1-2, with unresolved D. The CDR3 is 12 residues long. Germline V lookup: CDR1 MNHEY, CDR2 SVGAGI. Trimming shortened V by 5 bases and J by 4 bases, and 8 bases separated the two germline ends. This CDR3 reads CASSRTGYGYTF. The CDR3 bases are TGTGCCAGCAGTAGGACGGGCTATGGCTACACCTTC.

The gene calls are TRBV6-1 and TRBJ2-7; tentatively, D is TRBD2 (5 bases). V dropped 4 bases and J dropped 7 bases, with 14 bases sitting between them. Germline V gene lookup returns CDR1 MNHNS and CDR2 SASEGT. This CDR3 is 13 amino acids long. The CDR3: CASSVTKTGEQYF. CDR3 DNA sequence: TGTGCCAGCAGTGTCACGAAAACGGGGGAGCAGTACTTC.

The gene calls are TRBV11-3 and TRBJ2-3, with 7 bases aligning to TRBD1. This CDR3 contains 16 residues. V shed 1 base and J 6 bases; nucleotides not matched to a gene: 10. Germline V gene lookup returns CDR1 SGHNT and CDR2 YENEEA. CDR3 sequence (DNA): TGTGCCAGCAGCTTAGGGACAGGCTCGTCTGGGGATACGCAGTATTTT. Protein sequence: CASSLGTGSSGDTQYF.

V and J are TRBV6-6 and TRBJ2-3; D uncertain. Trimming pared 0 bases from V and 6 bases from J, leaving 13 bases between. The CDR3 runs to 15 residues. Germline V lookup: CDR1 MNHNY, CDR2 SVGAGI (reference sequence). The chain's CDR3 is CASSYSFPEHDTQYF. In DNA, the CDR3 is TGTGCCAGCAGTTACTCATTCCCCGAACATGATACGCAGTATTTT.

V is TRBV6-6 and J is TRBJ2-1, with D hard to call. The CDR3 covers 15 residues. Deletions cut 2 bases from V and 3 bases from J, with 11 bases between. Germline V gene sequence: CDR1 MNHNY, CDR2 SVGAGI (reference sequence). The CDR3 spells CASSYTGPYYNEQFF. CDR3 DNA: TGTGCCAGCAGTTACACCGGCCCCTACTACAATGAGCAGTTCTTC.

CDR3 amino acids: CAWSGTSRGEQFF. CDR3 DNA sequence: TGTGCCTGGAGTGGGACTAGCAGAGGTGAGCAGTTCTTC. J is TRBJ2-1 and V is TRBV30; 8 bases agree with TRBD2. CDR1 and CDR2 from the germline V gene are GTSNPN and SVGIG (reference sequence). This CDR3 has 13 amino acids. V lost 1 base, J lost 9 bases, and 5 bases stayed unmatched.

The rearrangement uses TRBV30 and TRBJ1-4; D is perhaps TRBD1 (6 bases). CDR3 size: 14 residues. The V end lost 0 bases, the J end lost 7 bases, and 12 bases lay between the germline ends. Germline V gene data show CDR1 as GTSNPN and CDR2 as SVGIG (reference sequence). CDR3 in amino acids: CAWSVGRGIEKLFF. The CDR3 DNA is TGTGCCTGGAGTGTAGGCAGGGGAATTGAAAAACTGTTTTTT.

The CDR3 DNA reads as TGTGCCAGCAGTTCAGAGGGCTATGGCTACACCTTC. Translating it yields CASSSEGYGYTF. The chain joins TRBV2 to TRBJ1-2, with D unclear. CDR1 and CDR2 from the germline V gene are SNHLY and FYNNEI. V gave up 5 bases and J gave up 4 bases, with 8 bases separating them. The CDR3 contains 12 residues.

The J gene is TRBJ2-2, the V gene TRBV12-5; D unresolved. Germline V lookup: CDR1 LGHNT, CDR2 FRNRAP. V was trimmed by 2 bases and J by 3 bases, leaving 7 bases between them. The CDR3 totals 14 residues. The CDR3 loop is CASGLSQYTGELFF. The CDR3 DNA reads TGTGCTAGTGGTTTGAGCCAGTACACCGGGGAGCTGTTTTTT.

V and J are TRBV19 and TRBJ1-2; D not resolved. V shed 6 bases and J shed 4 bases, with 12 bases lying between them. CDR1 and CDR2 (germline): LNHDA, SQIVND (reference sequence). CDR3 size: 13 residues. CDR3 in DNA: TGTGCCAGTAGCCGGGGTTTGGGCTATGGCTACACCTTC. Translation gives CASSRGLGYGYTF.

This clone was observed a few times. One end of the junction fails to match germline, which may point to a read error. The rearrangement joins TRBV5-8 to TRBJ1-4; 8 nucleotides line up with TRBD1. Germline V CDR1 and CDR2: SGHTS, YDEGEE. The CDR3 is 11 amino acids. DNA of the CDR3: TGTGCCAGCAGCTACGACAGGGGAGATACCTTT. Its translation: CASSYDRGDTF.

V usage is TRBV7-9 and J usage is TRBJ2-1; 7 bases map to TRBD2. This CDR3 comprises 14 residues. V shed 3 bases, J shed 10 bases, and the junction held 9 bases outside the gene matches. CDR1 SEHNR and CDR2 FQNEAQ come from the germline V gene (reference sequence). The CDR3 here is CASSFPGRTYEQFF. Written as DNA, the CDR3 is TGTGCCAGCAGCTTCCCCGGGAGGACTTACGAGCAGTTCTTC.

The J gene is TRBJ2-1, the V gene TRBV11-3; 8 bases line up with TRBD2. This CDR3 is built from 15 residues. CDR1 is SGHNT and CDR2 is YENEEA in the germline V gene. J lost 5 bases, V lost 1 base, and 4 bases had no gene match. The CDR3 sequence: CASSLGGRTDNEQFF. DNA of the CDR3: TGTGCCAGCAGCTTAGGCGGGAGGACGGACAATGAGCAGTTCTTC. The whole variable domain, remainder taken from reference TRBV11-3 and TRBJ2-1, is EAGVVQSPRYKIIEKKQPVAFWCNPISGHNTLYWYLQNLGQGPELLIRYENEEAVDDSQLPKDRFSAERLKGVDSTLKIQPAELGDSAVYLCASSLGGRTDNEQFFGPGTRLTVL.

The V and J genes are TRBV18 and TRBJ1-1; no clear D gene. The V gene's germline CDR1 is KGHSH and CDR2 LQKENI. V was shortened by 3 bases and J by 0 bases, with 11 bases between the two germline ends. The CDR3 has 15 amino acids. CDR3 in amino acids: CASSPSVGLNTEAFF. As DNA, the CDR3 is TGTGCCAGCTCACCCTCGGTAGGGCTGAACACTGAAGCTTTCTTT. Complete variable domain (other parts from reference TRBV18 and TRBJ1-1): NAGVMQNPRHLVRRRGQEARLRCSPMKGHSHVYWYRQLPEEGLKFMVYLQKENIIDESGMPKERFSAEFPKEGPSILRIQQVVRGDSAAYFCASSPSVGLNTEAFFGQGTRLTVV.

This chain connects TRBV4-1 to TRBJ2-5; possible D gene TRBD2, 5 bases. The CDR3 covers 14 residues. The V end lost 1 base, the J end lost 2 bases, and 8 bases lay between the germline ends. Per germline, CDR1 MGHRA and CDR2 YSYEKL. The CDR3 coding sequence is TGCGCCAGCAGCCAAGCGGGGAGACAAGAGACCCAGTACTTC. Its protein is CASSQAGRQETQYF.

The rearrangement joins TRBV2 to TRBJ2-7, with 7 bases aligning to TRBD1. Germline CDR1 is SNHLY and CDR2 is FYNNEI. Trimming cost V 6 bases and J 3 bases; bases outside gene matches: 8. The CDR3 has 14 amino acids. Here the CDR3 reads CASRLQGRHYEQYF. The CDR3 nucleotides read TGTGCCAGCAGGTTACAGGGGAGACACTACGAGCAGTACTTC.

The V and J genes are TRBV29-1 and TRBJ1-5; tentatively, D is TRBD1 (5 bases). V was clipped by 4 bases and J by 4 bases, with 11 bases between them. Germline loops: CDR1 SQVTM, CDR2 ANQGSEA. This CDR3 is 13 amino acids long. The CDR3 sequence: CSVGAGTNQPQHF. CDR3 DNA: TGCAGCGTTGGCGCAGGGACTAATCAGCCCCAGCATTTT.

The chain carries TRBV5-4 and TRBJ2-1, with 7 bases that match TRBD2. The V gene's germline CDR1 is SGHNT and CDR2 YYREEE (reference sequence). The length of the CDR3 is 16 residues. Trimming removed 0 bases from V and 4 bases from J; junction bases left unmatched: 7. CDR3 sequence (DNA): TGTGCCAGCAGCTTGGGAGGGGCTAGCGGTTACAATGAGCAGTTCTTC. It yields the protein CASSLGGASGYNEQFF.